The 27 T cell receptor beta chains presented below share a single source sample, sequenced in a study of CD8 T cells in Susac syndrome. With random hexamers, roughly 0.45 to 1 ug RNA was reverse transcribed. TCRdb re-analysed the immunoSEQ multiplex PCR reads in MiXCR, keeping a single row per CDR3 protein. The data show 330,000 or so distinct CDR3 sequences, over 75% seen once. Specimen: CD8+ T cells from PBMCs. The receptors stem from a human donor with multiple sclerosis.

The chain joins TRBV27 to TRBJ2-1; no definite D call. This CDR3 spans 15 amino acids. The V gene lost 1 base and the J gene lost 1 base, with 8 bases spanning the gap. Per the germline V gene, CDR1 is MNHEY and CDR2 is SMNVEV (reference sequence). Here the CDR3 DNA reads TGTGCCAGCAGTTTATACCGCCCATCCTACAATGAGCAGTTCTTC. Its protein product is CASSLYRPSYNEQFF.

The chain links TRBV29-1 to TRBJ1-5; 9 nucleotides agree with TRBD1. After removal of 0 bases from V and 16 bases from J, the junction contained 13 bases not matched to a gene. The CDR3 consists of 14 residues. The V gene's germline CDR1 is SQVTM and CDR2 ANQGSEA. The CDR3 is CSVEEGPDRGKEHF. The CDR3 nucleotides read TGCAGCGTTGAAGAGGGCCCGGACAGGGGTAAGGAACATTTT.

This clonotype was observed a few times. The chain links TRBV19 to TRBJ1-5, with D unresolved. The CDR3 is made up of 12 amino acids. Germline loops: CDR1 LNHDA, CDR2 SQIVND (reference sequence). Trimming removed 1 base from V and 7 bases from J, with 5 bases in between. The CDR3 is CASSIGGQPQHF. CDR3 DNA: TGTGCCAGTAGTATAGGCGGGCAGCCCCAGCATTTT.

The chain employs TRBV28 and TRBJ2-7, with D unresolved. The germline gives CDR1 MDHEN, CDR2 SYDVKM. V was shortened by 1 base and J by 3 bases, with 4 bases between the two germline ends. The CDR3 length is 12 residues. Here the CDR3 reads CASSLLVYEQYF. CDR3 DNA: TGTGCCAGCAGTTTATTGGTCTACGAGCAGTACTTC.

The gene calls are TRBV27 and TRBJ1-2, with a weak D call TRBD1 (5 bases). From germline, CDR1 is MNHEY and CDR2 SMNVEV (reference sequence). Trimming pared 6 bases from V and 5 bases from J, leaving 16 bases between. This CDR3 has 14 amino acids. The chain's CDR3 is CASRPYDSSYGYTF. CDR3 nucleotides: TGTGCCAGCAGACCGTACGACAGCTCTTATGGCTACACCTTC.

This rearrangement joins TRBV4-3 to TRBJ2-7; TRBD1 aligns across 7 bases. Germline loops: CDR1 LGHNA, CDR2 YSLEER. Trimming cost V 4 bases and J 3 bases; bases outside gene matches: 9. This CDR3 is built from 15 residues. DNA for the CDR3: TGCGCCAGCAGCCCGGTAGAGACAGGGATCTACGAGCAGTACTTC. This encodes CASSPVETGIYEQYF.

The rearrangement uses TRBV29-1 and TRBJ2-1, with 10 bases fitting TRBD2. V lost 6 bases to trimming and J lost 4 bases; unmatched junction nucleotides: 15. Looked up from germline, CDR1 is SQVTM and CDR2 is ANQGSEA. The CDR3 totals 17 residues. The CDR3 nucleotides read TGCAGCGTCCCACCGGGGGTAGCGGGAGGCCTATACAATGAGCAGTTCTTC. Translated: CSVPPGVAGGLYNEQFF.

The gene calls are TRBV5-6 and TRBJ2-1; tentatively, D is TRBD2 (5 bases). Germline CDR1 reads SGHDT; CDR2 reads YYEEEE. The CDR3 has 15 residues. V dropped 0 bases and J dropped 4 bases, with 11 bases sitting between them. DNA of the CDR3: TGTGCCAGCAGCTTGGATATTGGACTGTACAATGAGCAGTTCTTC. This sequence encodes CASSLDIGLYNEQFF.

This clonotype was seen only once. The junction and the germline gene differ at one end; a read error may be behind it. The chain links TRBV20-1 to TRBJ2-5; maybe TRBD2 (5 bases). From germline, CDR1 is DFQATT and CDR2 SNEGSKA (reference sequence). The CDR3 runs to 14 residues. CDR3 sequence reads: CSARDSGYQETQYF. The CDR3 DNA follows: TGCAGTGCTAGAGATTCGGGGTACCAGGAGACCCAGTACTTC.

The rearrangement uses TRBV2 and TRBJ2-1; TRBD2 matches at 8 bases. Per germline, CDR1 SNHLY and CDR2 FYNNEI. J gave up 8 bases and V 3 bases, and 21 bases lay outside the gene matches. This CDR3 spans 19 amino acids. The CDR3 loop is CASSEGWLAGRMSIDEQFF. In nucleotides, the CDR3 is TGTGCCAGCAGTGAGGGTTGGCTAGCGGGCCGGATGAGTATAGATGAGCAGTTCTTC.

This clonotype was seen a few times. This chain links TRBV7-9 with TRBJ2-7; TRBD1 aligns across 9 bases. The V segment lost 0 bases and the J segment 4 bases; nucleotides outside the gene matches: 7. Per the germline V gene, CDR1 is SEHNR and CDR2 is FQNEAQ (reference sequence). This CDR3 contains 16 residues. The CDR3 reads CASSLAPDRGRYEQYF. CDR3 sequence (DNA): TGTGCCAGCAGCTTAGCCCCGGACAGGGGTAGGTACGAGCAGTACTTC.

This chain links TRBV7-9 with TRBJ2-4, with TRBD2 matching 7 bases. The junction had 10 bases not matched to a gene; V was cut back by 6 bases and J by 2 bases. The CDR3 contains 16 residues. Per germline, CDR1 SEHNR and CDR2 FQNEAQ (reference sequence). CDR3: CASSREAGLTKNIQYF. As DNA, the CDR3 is TGTGCCAGCAGTCGTGAAGCGGGACTAACCAAAAACATTCAGTACTTC.

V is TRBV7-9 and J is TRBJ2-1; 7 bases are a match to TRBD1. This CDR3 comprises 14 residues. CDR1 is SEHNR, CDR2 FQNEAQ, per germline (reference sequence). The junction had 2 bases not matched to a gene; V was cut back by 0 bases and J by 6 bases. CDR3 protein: CASSLAQGFNEQFF. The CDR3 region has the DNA TGTGCCAGCAGCTTAGCACAGGGGTTCAATGAGCAGTTCTTC.

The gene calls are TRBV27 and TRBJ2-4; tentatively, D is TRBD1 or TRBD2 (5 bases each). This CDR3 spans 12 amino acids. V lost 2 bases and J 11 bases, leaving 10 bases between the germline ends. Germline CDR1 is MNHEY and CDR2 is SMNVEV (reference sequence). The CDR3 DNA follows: TGTGCCAGCAGTTTAGTTGGGGGTTTTCAGTACTTC. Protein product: CASSLVGGFQYF.

For the CDR3, the DNA is TGTGCCAGCAGTTTGGTGGAGAGGGCTAATACGCAGTATTTT. Its protein product is CASSLVERANTQYF. The chain uses TRBV28 and TRBJ2-3, with TRBD2 as a possible D gene (5 bases). V gave up 3 bases and J gave up 7 bases, with 14 bases separating them. The CDR3 length is 14 residues. Germline V gene lookup returns CDR1 MDHEN and CDR2 SYDVKM.

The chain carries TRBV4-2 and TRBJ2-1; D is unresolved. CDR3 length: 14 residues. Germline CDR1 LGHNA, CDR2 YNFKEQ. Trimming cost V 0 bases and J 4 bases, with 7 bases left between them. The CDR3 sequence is CASSQEVGYNEQFF. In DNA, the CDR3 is TGTGCCAGCAGCCAAGAAGTAGGTTACAATGAGCAGTTCTTC.

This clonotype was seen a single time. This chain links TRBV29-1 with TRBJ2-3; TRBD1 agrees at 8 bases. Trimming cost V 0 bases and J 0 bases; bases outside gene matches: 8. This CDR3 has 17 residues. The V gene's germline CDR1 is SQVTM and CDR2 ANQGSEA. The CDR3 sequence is CSVEDLPGQGSTDTQYF. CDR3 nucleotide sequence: TGCAGCGTTGAAGATCTTCCCGGACAGGGAAGCACAGATACGCAGTATTTT.

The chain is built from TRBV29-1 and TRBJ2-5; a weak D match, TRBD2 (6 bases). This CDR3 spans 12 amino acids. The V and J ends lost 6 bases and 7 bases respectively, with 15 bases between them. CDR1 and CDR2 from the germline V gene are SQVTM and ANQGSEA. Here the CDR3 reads CSVPASVGTQYF. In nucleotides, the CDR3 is TGCAGCGTACCCGCTAGCGTAGGGACCCAGTACTTC.

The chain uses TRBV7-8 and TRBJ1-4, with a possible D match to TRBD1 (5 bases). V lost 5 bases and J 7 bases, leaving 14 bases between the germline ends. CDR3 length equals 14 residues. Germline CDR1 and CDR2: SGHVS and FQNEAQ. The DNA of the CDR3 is TGTGCCAGCAGCGGGGGGAGATTATCTGAAAAACTGTTTTTT. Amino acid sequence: CASSGGRLSEKLFF.

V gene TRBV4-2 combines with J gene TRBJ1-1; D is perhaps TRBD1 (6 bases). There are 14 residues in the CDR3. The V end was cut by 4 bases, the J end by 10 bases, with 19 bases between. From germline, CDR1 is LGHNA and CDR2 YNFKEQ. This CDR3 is CASSPPGDGAVAFF. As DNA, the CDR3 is TGTGCCAGCAGCCCACCAGGGGACGGGGCGGTAGCTTTCTTT.

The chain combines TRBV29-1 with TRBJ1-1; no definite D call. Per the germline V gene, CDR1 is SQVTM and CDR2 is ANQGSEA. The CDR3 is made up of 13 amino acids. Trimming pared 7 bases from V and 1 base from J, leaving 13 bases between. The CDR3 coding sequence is TGCAGCGCCTCTCCGCGGGGGAACACTGAAGCTTTCTTT. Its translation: CSASPRGNTEAFF.

The CDR3 sequence: CASSPSTGGGFGYTF. The CDR3 coding sequence is TGTGCCAGCAGCCCAAGTACAGGGGGAGGCTTTGGCTACACCTTC. The chain combines TRBV9 with TRBJ1-2; 8 nucleotides agree with TRBD1. Germline V gene data show CDR1 as SGDLS and CDR2 as YYNGEE. V was pared by 4 bases and J by 7 bases, with 12 bases of the junction left unmatched. The CDR3 totals 15 residues.

The CDR3, as DNA: TGTGCCAGCAGCTTAGGGACTCGCGCCTACGAGCAGTACTTC. This encodes CASSLGTRAYEQYF. The chain recombines TRBV7-9 with TRBJ2-7; possibly TRBD2 for D (5 bases). The CDR3 spans 14 residues. CDR1 and CDR2 from the germline V gene are SEHNR and FQNEAQ (reference sequence). V gave up 1 base and J gave up 2 bases, with 9 bases separating them. The whole variable domain, filled in from reference TRBV7-9 and TRBJ2-7, reads DTGVSQNPRHKITKRGQNVTFRCDPISEHNRLYWYRQTLGQGPEFLTYFQNEAQLEKSRLLSDRFSAERPKGSFSTLEIQRTEQGDSAMYLCASSLGTRAYEQYFGPGTRLTVT.

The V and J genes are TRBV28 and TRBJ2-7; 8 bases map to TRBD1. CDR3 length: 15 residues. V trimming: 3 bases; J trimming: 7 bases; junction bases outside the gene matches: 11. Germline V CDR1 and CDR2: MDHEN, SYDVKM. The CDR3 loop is CASSLAPGQGREQYF. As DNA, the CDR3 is TGTGCCAGCAGTTTGGCCCCCGGACAGGGCAGAGAGCAGTACTTC. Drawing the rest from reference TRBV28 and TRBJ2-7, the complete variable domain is DVKVTQSSRYLVKRTGEKVFLECVQDMDHENMFWYRQDPGLGLRLIYFSYDVKMKEKGDIPEGYSVSREKKERFSLILESASTNQTSMYLCASSLAPGQGREQYFGPGTRLTVT.

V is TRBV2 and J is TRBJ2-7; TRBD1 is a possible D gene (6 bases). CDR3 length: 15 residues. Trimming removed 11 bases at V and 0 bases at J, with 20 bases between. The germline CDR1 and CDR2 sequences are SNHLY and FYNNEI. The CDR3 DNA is TGTGCCTTTATAGGCAGGGACATCAGCTCCTACGAGCAGTACTTC. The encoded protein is CAFIGRDISSYEQYF.

CDR3 loop: CASSSETGGSSSYEQYF. CDR3 coding DNA: TGTGCCAGCAGCTCGGAGACAGGGGGCTCCAGCTCCTACGAGCAGTACTTC. The rearrangement links TRBV7-2 to TRBJ2-7, with TRBD1 matching 10 bases. Germline-derived CDR1 and CDR2 are SGHTA and FQGNSA. This CDR3 is built from 17 residues. Trimming removed 4 bases from V and 0 bases from J; junction bases left unmatched: 9. The whole variable domain, filled in from reference TRBV7-2 and TRBJ2-7, reads GAGVSQSPSNKVTEKGKDVELRCDPISGHTALYWYRQSLGQGLEFLIYFQGNSAPDKSGLPSDRFSAERTGGSVSTLTIQRTQQEDSAVYLCASSSETGGSSSYEQYFGPGTRLTVT.

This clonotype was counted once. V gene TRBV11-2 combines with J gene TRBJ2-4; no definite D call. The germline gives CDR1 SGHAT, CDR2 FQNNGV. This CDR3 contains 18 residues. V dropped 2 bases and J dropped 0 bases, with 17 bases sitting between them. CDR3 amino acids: CASSLPVTGGLAKNIQYF. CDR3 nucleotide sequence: TGTGCCAGCAGCTTACCGGTGACGGGCGGTTTAGCCAAAAACATTCAGTACTTC.